Presented here are 9 T cell receptor beta chains from one specimen sequenced in a study of cytomegalovirus exposure and HLA in healthy donors. The study ran its PCR with 60 Vbeta and 13 Jbeta primers. The repertoire was sequenced with immunoSEQ multiplex PCR; TCRdb's copy has only in-frame clones and lacks some. The table includes more than 60,000 clones, roughly 73% detected once. Sequences were obtained from PBMCs. The receptors were gathered from a male donor in good health and CMV-seropositive.

In its sample, this clone was seen a few times. This chain joins TRBV4-3 and TRBJ1-1; 8 bases are a match to TRBD1. CDR1 is LGHNA and CDR2 is YSLEER in the germline V gene. This CDR3 has 16 residues. The V segment lost 4 bases and the J segment 5 bases; nucleotides outside the gene matches: 12. The DNA of the CDR3 is TGCGCCAGCAGCCGATCTGCAACAGGGGGGACAACTGAAGCTTTCTTT. It codes for CASSRSATGGTTEAFF.

The chain uses TRBV19 and TRBJ2-3, with D perhaps TRBD1 (5 bases). Trimming took 4 bases from V and 10 from J, leaving 18 bases between them. CDR3 length: 14 amino acids. The germline CDR1 and CDR2 sequences are LNHDA and SQIVND (reference sequence). The chain's CDR3 is CASSTLDGWGAQYF. In DNA form, the CDR3 reads TGTGCCAGTAGTACATTGGACGGATGGGGCGCGCAGTATTTT.

The chain joins TRBV10-3 to TRBJ2-3, with 10 bases aligning to TRBD2. The V segment lost 5 bases and the J segment 1 base; nucleotides outside the gene matches: 9. There are 17 residues in the CDR3. Germline V gene sequence: CDR1 ENHRY, CDR2 SYGVKD. The CDR3 reads CAISHSRLAGGTDTQYF. CDR3 in DNA: TGTGCCATCAGTCACAGTAGGCTAGCGGGGGGCACAGATACGCAGTATTTT.

This clone appeared a few times. The chain links TRBV10-2 to TRBJ1-1; perhaps TRBD1 as D (6 bases). The V end was cut by 6 bases, the J end by 5 bases, with 13 bases between. The germline V gene has CDR1 WSHSY and CDR2 SAAADI. The length of the CDR3 is 13 residues. The CDR3, as DNA: TGCGCCAGCAGCAGGGGATTGGAGACTGAAGCTTTCTTT. It translates to CASSRGLETEAFF.

The chain has TRBV4-1 and TRBJ2-2; 11 bases are a match to TRBD2. The CDR3 has 17 residues. J was trimmed by 0 bases and V by 0 bases; bases with no gene match: 0. In germline, CDR1 is MGHRA, CDR2 YSYEKL. The CDR3 DNA sequence: TGCGCCAGCAGCCAAGAGGGACTAGCGGCGAACACCGGGGAGCTGTTTTTT. Protein product: CASSQEGLAANTGELFF.

The V call is TRBV15, the J call TRBJ2-5; D ambiguous. The CDR3 loop spans 15 amino acids. The ends were cut back, 3 bases at V and 0 bases at J, with 11 bases in the middle. The germline V gene encodes CDR1 LNHNV and CDR2 YYDKDF (reference sequence). The CDR3 coding sequence is TGTGCCACCAGCAGCAGTACAGTGTACCAAGAGACCCAGTACTTC. The encoded protein is CATSSSTVYQETQYF.

V and J are TRBV2 and TRBJ1-5; 11 bases align to TRBD1. This CDR3 has 15 residues. With V trimmed by 6 bases and J by 1 base, 2 bases remained unmatched. Germline V lookup: CDR1 SNHLY, CDR2 FYNNEI. The CDR3 DNA reads TGTGCCAGCAGAGGGGACAGGGGGAGCAATCAGCCCCAGCATTTT. Its translation is CASRGDRGSNQPQHF.

This clone was counted a few times. The rearrangement links TRBV11-2 to TRBJ2-7; 10 bases are a match to TRBD2. CDR1 is SGHAT, CDR2 FQNNGV, per germline. With 5 bases clipped from V and 5 bases from J, the junction kept 12 bases outside the gene matches. The CDR3 covers 16 residues. The CDR3 bases are TGTGCCAGCAGCGCCCAAAGCGGGGGGGCCGGCCACGAGCAGTACTTC. Amino acids: CASSAQSGGAGHEQYF.

The chain combines TRBV30 with TRBJ1-1, with TRBD1 as a possible D gene (6 bases). The CDR3 covers 13 residues. Germline V gives CDR1 GTSNPN, CDR2 SVGIG (reference sequence). The germline V and J ends were trimmed by 4 bases and 5 bases, with 14 bases remaining between them. CDR3 loop: CAWIRVRGTEAFF. Written as DNA, the CDR3 is TGTGCCTGGATCCGGGTGAGGGGGACTGAAGCTTTCTTT.